Below, 6 T cell receptor beta chains from the same sample are listed, as sequenced in a study of cytomegalovirus exposure and HLA in healthy donors. Measured with immunoSEQ multiplex PCR; TCRdb has only the in-frame clones, and not every one. Of fewer than 200,000 clones detected, just under 90% appear once; the ten largest clones hold about 1.5%. The sample comprised PBMCs. These receptor sequences come from a woman aged 25 to 39 in good health and CMV-seronegative.

The chain recombines TRBV2 with TRBJ2-5, with D possibly matching TRBD2 (6 bases). CDR1 is SNHLY and CDR2 is FYNNEI in the germline V gene. The ends were cut back, 6 bases at V and 1 base at J, with 15 bases in the middle. The CDR3 totals 15 residues. The CDR3 loop is CASRDLVAAQETQYF. The CDR3 region has the DNA TGTGCCAGCAGGGATTTAGTAGCGGCCCAAGAGACCCAGTACTTC. The full variable domain, its missing parts supplied by reference TRBV2 and TRBJ2-5, is EPEVTQTPSHQVTQMGQEVILRCVPISNHLYFYWYRQILGQKVEFLVSFYNNEISEKSEIFDDQFSVERPDGSNFTLKIRSTKLEDSAMYFCASRDLVAAQETQYFGPGTRLLVL.

This rearrangement joins TRBV18 to TRBJ1-2; possibly TRBD1 for D (6 bases). V lost 3 bases and J lost 2, with 10 bases in between. The CDR3 totals 14 residues. From germline, CDR1 is KGHSH and CDR2 LQKENI. The CDR3: CASSPTGPNYGYTF. The DNA for the CDR3 is TGTGCCAGCTCACCGACAGGCCCCAACTATGGCTACACCTTC.

The CDR3 coding sequence is TGTGCCAGCAGCTCTGGGCCGGGACTAGGACTCAATGAGCAGTTCTTC. Residues: CASSSGPGLGLNEQFF. This chain uses TRBV5-4 with TRBJ2-1; 8 nucleotides match TRBD2. V trimming: 3 bases; J trimming: 6 bases; junction bases outside the gene matches: 11. This CDR3 region has 16 residues. CDR1 is SGHNT, CDR2 YYREEE, per germline (reference sequence).

The J gene is TRBJ1-2, the V gene TRBV2; 9 bases line up with TRBD1. CDR3 length equals 12 residues. Trimming cost V 10 bases and J 7 bases; bases outside gene matches: 7. Germline-derived CDR1 and CDR2 are SNHLY and FYNNEI. Here the CDR3 DNA reads TGTGCCACACAGGGGGCGGTGGCTGGCTACACCTTC. This gives the protein CATQGAVAGYTF.

The CDR3 coding sequence is TGTGCCAGCAGCTTAACAGGTATCTACAATGAGCAGTTCTTC. As protein: CASSLTGIYNEQFF. The chain joins TRBV7-9 to TRBJ2-1, with D perhaps matching TRBD1 (5 bases). The V gene's germline CDR1 is SEHNR and CDR2 FQNEAQ (reference sequence). The CDR3 sequence is 14 residues long. V shed 2 bases and J shed 3 bases, with 8 bases lying between them.

This clone was recorded once. V gene TRBV19 combines with J gene TRBJ2-7; a weak D match, TRBD2 (7 bases). Trimming stripped 1 base from V and 1 base from J, with 14 bases between. The V gene's germline CDR1 is LNHDA and CDR2 SQIVND (reference sequence). This CDR3 has 16 amino acids. CDR3 bases: TGTGCCAGTAGTATAGTGGCGGGGGCAGGGTCCTACGAGCAGTACTTC. It yields the protein CASSIVAGAGSYEQYF.